The 19 T cell receptor beta chains in this list originate from one sample, sequenced in a study of tumor and adjacent non-tumor tissue in lung cancer. The library came from three nested PCR rounds adapted from ARM-PCR protocols. TCRdb redid the calling of the multiplex PCR reads with MiXCR, one entry per CDR3 protein. Among 100,000 to 150,000 distinct CDR3 sequences listed, 66% were seen once. The template was RNA from unsorted bulk tissue. The sample was lung tumor tissue. These receptors were collected from a man aged 25-45 years with non-small cell lung cancer.

Remarks on this clonotype: The junction differs from germline at one of its ends, possibly a read error. The chain joins TRBV6-1 to TRBJ2-2; tentative D call: TRBD2 (5 bases). There are 14 residues in the CDR3. Per germline, CDR1 MNHNS and CDR2 SASEGT. The CDR3 DNA is TGTGCAAGCAGTGAAGCGAGAGGGCCCGGGGAGCTGTTTTTT. The encoded protein is CASSEARGPGELFF.

The rearrangement joins TRBV5-6 to TRBJ2-5, with TRBD2 matching 7 bases. This CDR3 region has 15 residues. The germline gives CDR1 SGHDT, CDR2 YYEEEE. The junction had 8 bases not matched to a gene; V was cut back by 4 bases and J by 2 bases. This CDR3 is CASSTRDYLQETQYF. The CDR3 DNA reads as TGTGCCAGCAGCACACGGGACTACCTACAAGAGACCCAGTACTTC.

Only one count was recorded for this clonotype. A much larger clone lies a single base off, so this may be a read error. This chain joins TRBV5-6 and TRBJ1-5; TRBD1 might be the D (6 bases). The CDR3 has 15 amino acids. From germline, CDR1 is SGHDT and CDR2 YYEEEE. CDR3 protein: CASSVGQLPFQSQHF. The CDR3 DNA reads as TGTGCCAGCAGCGTGGGACAACTCCCTTTTCAGTCCCAGCATTTT. Full variable domain (remainder filled in from reference TRBV5-6 and TRBJ1-5): DAGVTQSPTHLIKTRGQQVTLRCSPKSGHDTVSWYQQALGQGPQFIFQYYEEEERQRGNFPDRFSGHQFPNYSSELNVNALLLGDSALYLCASSVGQLPFQSQHFGDGTRLSIL.

This clonotype was found once. In this CDR3 the conserved last residue, phenylalanine or tryptophan, is missing, so a read error is likely. The chain uses TRBV20-1 and TRBJ2-1; D might be TRBD2 (6 bases). Germline loops: CDR1 DFQATT, CDR2 SNEGSKA (reference sequence). This CDR3 has 14 amino acids. This chain's CDR3 is CSARPWRDYNEQFS. The CDR3 nucleotides read TGCAGTGCTAGACCTTGGAGGGATTACAACGAGCAGTTCTCC.

This clonotype showed up just a few times. A much bigger clone sits one base away, suggesting this may be a read error. The chain joins TRBV10-3 to TRBJ1-2; D is possibly TRBD1 (5 bases). Trimming took off 4 bases at V and 5 bases at J, with 11 bases between the two ends. The CDR3 runs to 13 residues. Germline CDR1 reads ENHRY; CDR2 reads SYGVKD. CDR3 residues: CAISGSGQYGYTF. In DNA form, the CDR3 reads TGTGCCATCAGTGGGTCAGGGCAATATGGCTACACCTTC.

In regard to this clonotype: Sequence at one end of the junction differs from germline and may be a read error. This chain connects TRBV7-9 to TRBJ2-1, with D hard to call. The CDR3 totals 14 residues. Germline values: CDR1 SEHNR, CDR2 FQNEAQ (reference sequence). The chain's CDR3 is CVSRLSGGNNEQFF. The DNA for the CDR3 is TGTGTCAGCAGGTTATCAGGCGGAAACAATGAGCAGTTCTTC.

This clonotype was observed a handful of times. The rearrangement links TRBV7-8 to TRBJ2-2; 9 nucleotides agree with TRBD1. The length of the CDR3 is 14 residues. The J segment lost 4 bases and the V segment lost 8 bases, leaving 5 bases of the junction unmatched. Germline CDR1 SGHVS, CDR2 FQNEAQ. The CDR3 protein is CASRTGATTGELFF. The CDR3 region has the DNA TGTGCCAGCCGGACAGGGGCCACCACCGGGGAGCTGTTTTTT.

Concerning this clonotype itself: It is likely a read error, because the conserved phenylalanine at the end of the CDR3 is missing. The rearrangement links TRBV11-2 to TRBJ2-7; a weak D match, TRBD1 (6 bases). The CDR3 sequence is 13 residues long. From germline, CDR1 is SGHAT and CDR2 FQNNGV. The CDR3, as DNA: TGTGTCAGCAGCTTGACAGGACGAGGCGAGCAGTACTCC. Residues: CVSSLTGRGEQYS.

V gene TRBV20-1 combines with J gene TRBJ2-3, with 7 bases lining up with TRBD2. The V and J ends lost 1 base and 7 bases, in that order; junction bases with no gene match: 20. Per the germline V gene, CDR1 is DFQATT and CDR2 is SNEGSKA (reference sequence). The CDR3 has 18 residues. The CDR3 bases are TGCAGTGCTAGAGTCCCGTTGGGGCGGGAGAGCACTCGGAATACGCAGTATTTT. Its translation: CSARVPLGRESTRNTQYF.

Comments on this clonotype: This may be a read error: a much more frequent sequence differs by one nucleotide. The chain links TRBV20-1 to TRBJ2-1; weak D call: TRBD1 (5 bases). The CDR3 covers 15 residues. Per the germline V gene, CDR1 is DFQATT and CDR2 is SNEGSKA (reference sequence). The CDR3 is CSDRDPQGPYNEQFF. CDR3 sequence (DNA): TGCAGTGATAGAGATCCCCAGGGCCCCTACAATGAGCAGTTCTTC.

Regarding this clonotype: A much bigger clone sits one base away, suggesting this may be a read error. The genes are TRBV20-1 and TRBJ2-7; no clear D gene. The CDR3 length is 14 residues. Germline V CDR1 and CDR2: DFQATT, SNEGSKA (reference sequence). CDR3 sequence: CGARDGPRPYEQYF. For the CDR3, the DNA is TGCGGTGCTAGAGATGGGCCAAGGCCCTACGAGCAGTACTTC.

The chain employs TRBV20-1 and TRBJ2-1, with D tentatively TRBD2 (7 bases). V lost 4 bases to trimming and J lost 9 bases, with 22 bases between them. CDR3 length equals 15 residues. Germline loops: CDR1 DFQATT, CDR2 SNEGSKA (reference sequence). CDR3: CSAKRAGDWDTEQFF. The DNA of the CDR3 is TGCAGTGCTAAGCGGGCGGGGGACTGGGACACTGAGCAGTTCTTC.

Concerning this clonotype itself: This may arise from a read error, as a much more abundant clone is one base away. In nucleotides, the CDR3 is TGTGCCAGCAGTTACCATGGGACAGGGGGCATTGAAGCTTTCTTT. Protein product: CASSYHGTGGIEAFF. The chain employs TRBV6-5 and TRBJ1-1, with TRBD1 identical over 12 bases. Unmatched junction bases numbered 5, after V lost 2 bases and J lost 7 bases. Looked up from germline, CDR1 is MNHEY and CDR2 is SVGAGI. The CDR3 length is 15 residues.

The chain carries TRBV29-1 and TRBJ1-4; possible D gene TRBD1, 5 bases. The CDR3 loop spans 16 amino acids. V was pared by 3 bases and J by 13 bases, with 27 bases between. Germline CDR1 SQVTM, CDR2 ANQGSEA. The CDR3 protein is CSVDIIPDRRVQGLFF. DNA for the CDR3: TGCAGCGTTGACATCATTCCAGACAGAAGGGTCCAGGGACTGTTTTTT.

Comments on this clonotype: As the CDR3 is not closed by the conserved phenylalanine or tryptophan, this likely results from a read error. The limits of the CDR3 on the DNA are not certain, so only TCRdb's listed CDR3 is given. The V call is TRBV6-1, the J call TRBJ2-7. The germline CDR1 and CDR2 sequences are MNHNS and SASEGT. The CDR3 extends over 13 residues, inclusive of both ends. The CDR3: CASSEWHGYEQHY.

The rearrangement uses TRBV12-3 or TRBV12-4 and TRBJ1-2; D gene uncertain. The CDR3 sequence is 12 residues long. Trimming left V 10 bases short and J 8 bases short, with 17 bases between. CDR3 residues: CANSPTGVGYTF. The CDR3 DNA sequence: TGTGCCAACAGCCCGACGGGAGTCGGCTACACCTTC.

To note about this clonotype: A read error may produce the germline difference seen at one junction end. CDR3 sequence: CPSSWTAVNTEGCF. The CDR3 nucleotides read TGTCCCAGCAGCTGGACAGCTGTGAACACTGAAGGTTGCTTT. The gene calls are TRBV11-1 and TRBJ1-1; possible D gene TRBD1, 6 bases. CDR1 and CDR2 (germline): SGHAT, FQDESV (reference sequence). The CDR3 has 14 residues.

This clonotype was observed a handful of times. The chain recombines TRBV20-1 with TRBJ2-7; 7 bases agree with TRBD1. The J segment lost 5 bases and the V segment lost 1 base, leaving 8 bases of the junction unmatched. The CDR3 sequence is 14 residues long. Germline CDR1 DFQATT, CDR2 SNEGSKA (reference sequence). The CDR3 sequence: CSARGPGQRNEQYF. CDR3 nucleotides: TGCAGTGCTAGAGGTCCGGGACAGAGAAACGAGCAGTACTTC.

This clonotype was picked up a small number of times. The CDR3 loop reads CASSQGALPTDTQYF. The CDR3 DNA follows: TGTGCCAGCAGCCAAGGCGCCTTACCCACAGATACGCAGTATTTT. The rearrangement joins TRBV14 to TRBJ2-3; no reliable D call. The ends were cut back, 1 base at V and 2 bases at J, with 10 bases in the middle. The germline gives CDR1 SGHDN, CDR2 FVKESK. CDR3 size: 15 residues.